Each of the 2 T cell receptor beta chains below was sequenced from the same sample in a study of regulatory T cells in long-lasting Graves disease. Through Arm-PCR of CDR3 regions and iRepertoire HTBI primers, TCR beta libraries were built. TCRdb re-called the multiplex PCR reads through MiXCR, storing one row per CDR3 protein. The sample includes 350,000 to 500,000 distinct CDR3 sequences, 14% of them seen just once. Time point denoted: newly diagnosed GD, antithyroid drugs for less than 3 months. With RNA extracted from PBMCs as input, the TCR library was made. This same sample was also part of a study on T cells in Graves' hyperthyroidism and ophthalmopathy.

This specimen was peripheral blood mononuclear cells (PBMCs), taken at new diagnosis, from a patient treated with antithyroid drugs. These TCRs come from a woman aged 45-59 years with Graves disease.

This clonotype was observed at least ten times. This chain joins TRBV12-3 or TRBV12-4 and TRBJ2-1, with D unclear. The CDR3 runs 14 residues. Trimming stripped 2 bases from V and 6 bases from J, with 11 bases between. Here the CDR3 DNA reads TGTGCCAGCAGTTTAAGAGGTCAGCCCAATGAGCAGTTCTTC. This gives the protein CASSLRGQPNEQFF.

This clonotype has just a few counts. The CDR3 coding sequence is TGTGCCAGTAGTACTGGGACTAGGGACTACGAGCAGTACTTC. It is translated as CASSTGTRDYEQYF. The chain has TRBV19 and TRBJ2-3; the match to TRBD2 covers 8 bases. The J call is doubtful: the DNA matches TRBJ2-7 better. There are 14 residues in the CDR3. Germline loops: CDR1 LNHDA, CDR2 SQIVND (reference sequence).